Sequencing of this T cell receptor beta chain was carried out in a study of regulatory T cells in long-lasting Graves disease (dated by TCRdb to about 2021). Background for the entire study: Antithyroid drugs had been taken for less than 3 months by newly diagnosed Graves' disease patients. TCR sequencing covered 13 persistent and some 20 newly diagnosed Graves' disease patients, about 35 samples in total. The study was conducted in China and was registered as a clinical trial. Peripheral blood TCR sequencing and RNA sequencing compared persistent Graves' disease patients with newly diagnosed Graves' disease patients. Results the study describes overall, beyond this receptor: Lower TCR Shannon entropy and fewer highly expanded clones were observed in persistent Graves' disease patients than in newly diagnosed patients, which suggested clonal expansion. The authors acknowledged the small sample size as a limitation that may reduce accuracy. Peripheral blood alone was examined, since thyroid tissue, which constituted the primary lesion, could not be accessed. Only the TCR beta chain was sequenced and analyzed. A larger number of public clonotypes was shared among persistent patients (about 2,700) than among newly diagnosed patients (roughly 930). TRBV28, TRBJ1-2 and TRBJ2-5 were preferentially used in persistent disease, while TRBV20-1 and TRBJ2-1 were favored in newly diagnosed disease.

Taken from cysteine to phenylalanine, the CDR3 has 17 residues. The CDR3 DNA has 51 bases and is translated from base 1. The germline V gene (reference sequence) provides CDR1 MNHEY and CDR2 SMNVEV. V loses 0 bases at its end and J loses 0 bases; junction bases beyond the gene matches: 4. The sample's time point label is to be understood as: newly diagnosed GD, antithyroid drugs for less than 3 months. For both TCR sequencing and RNA sequencing, RNA was extracted from PBMCs using TRIzol. The diagnosis of Graves' disease followed American Thyroid Association guidelines. Recruitment of patients was carried out at an endocrinology department in Xi'an, China. Each patient gave approximately 9.7 milliliters of peripheral blood, collected in an EDTA anticoagulant tube. Ficoll Paque Plus density gradient separation was used to isolate PBMCs, and no additional T cell sorting was done. An Agilent 2100 Bioanalyzer and agarose gel were used to check RNA quality, while a NanoDrop 2000 measured RNA concentration.

Receptor libraries were prepared by multiplex PCR. The run used an Illumina HiSeq 4000. CDR3 regions were amplified by Arm-PCR with iRepertoire HTBI primers to construct TCR beta libraries. PCR products were gel purified before sequencing. In the original analysis: A total of fewer than 70 TRBV and some 15 TRBJ segments were identified across samples and were used for gene usage analysis of CDR3 amino acid clonotypes. COPE and FqMerger were used to merge filtered high-quality paired reads into contigs. Contigs were aligned with BLAST to IMGT TRBV, TRBD and TRBJ reference genes, and CDR3 was defined per IMGT. Any clonotype with a frequency above 0.1% was counted as a highly expanded clone. Repertoire diversity was measured by Shannon entropy, and V-J evenness by the Gini coefficient. Public clonotypes were defined as clonotypes shared by more than one individual. TCRdb trimmed the raw reads at Q25, called clones with MiXCR and kept productive beta chains. Rows are combined by CDR3 protein, so each entry shows the most common genes and DNA. These V and J calls are TCRdb output, not the study's own analysis. This sample gives 300,000 to 450,000 distinct CDR3 sequences in total; roughly 15% of them show up just once. Jointly, the top ten make up 22% of the sample.

There are many counts of this clonotype. Its antigen remains unidentified. No clone much larger than this one lies a single base away; base qualities are absent. The TCR sequence derives from a female donor with Graves disease. The V gene is TRBV27 and the J gene is TRBJ1-5; 8 junctional bases match TRBD1. The sample in question was peripheral blood mononuclear cells (PBMCs), obtained at new diagnosis, from a patient treated with antithyroid drugs. The nucleotides are TGTGCCAGCAGTTTATCGAGGACAGGGCCTAGCAATCAGCCCCAGCATTTT. It encodes CASSLSRTGPSNQPQHF.